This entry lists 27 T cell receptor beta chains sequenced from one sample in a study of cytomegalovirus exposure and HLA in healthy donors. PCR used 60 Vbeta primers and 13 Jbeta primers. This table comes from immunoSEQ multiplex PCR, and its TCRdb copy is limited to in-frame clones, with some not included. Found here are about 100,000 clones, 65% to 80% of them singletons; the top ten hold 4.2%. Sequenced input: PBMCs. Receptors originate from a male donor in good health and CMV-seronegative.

CDR3 in DNA: TGTGCCAGCAGCGAACTAGCGGGATCCGGAGGCTACGAGCAGTACTTC. Residues: CASSELAGSGGYEQYF. The chain combines TRBV6-1 with TRBJ2-7; 10 bases are a match to TRBD2. V lost 6 bases and J lost 3; bases outside the gene matches: 11. This CDR3 spans 16 amino acids. In germline, CDR1 is MNHNS, CDR2 SASEGT.

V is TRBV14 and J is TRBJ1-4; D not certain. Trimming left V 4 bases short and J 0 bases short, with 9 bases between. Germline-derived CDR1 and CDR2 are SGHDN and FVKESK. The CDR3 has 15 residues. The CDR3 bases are TGTGCCAGCAGCCTGAGACTTCCAACTAATGAAAAACTGTTTTTT. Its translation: CASSLRLPTNEKLFF.

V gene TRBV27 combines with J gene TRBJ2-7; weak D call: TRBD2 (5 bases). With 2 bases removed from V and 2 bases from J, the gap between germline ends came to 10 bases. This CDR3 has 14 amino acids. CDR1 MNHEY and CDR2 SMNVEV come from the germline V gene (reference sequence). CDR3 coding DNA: TGTGCCAGCAGTTTAGTGGGAGTCCCCTACGAGCAGTACTTC. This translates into CASSLVGVPYEQYF.

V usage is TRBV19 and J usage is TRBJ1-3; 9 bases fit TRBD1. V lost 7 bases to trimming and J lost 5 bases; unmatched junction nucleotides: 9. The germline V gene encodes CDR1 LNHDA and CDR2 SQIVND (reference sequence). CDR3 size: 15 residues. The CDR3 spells CASIRTGAFRNTIYF. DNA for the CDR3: TGTGCCAGTATACGGACAGGGGCCTTCAGAAACACCATATATTTT.

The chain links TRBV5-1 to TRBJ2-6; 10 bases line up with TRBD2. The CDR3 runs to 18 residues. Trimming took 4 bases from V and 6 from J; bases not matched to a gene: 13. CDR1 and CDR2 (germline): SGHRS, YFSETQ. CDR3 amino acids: CASSPQLAGIGKANVLTF. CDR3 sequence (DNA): TGCGCCAGCAGCCCCCAACTAGCGGGAATCGGTAAGGCCAACGTCCTGACTTTC.

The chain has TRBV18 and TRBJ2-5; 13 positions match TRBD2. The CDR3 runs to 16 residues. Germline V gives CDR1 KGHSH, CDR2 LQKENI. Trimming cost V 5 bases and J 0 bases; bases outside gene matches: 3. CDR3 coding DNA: TGTGCCAGCTCATCGACTAGCGGGAGGAACCAAGAGACCCAGTACTTC. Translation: CASSSTSGRNQETQYF.

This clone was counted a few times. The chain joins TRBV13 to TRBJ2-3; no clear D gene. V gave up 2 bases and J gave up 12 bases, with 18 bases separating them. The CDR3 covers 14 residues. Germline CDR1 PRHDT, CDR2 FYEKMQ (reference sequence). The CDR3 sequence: CASSLRLEHPLQYF. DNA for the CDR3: TGTGCCAGCAGCTTACGGCTAGAACACCCCCTACAGTATTTT.

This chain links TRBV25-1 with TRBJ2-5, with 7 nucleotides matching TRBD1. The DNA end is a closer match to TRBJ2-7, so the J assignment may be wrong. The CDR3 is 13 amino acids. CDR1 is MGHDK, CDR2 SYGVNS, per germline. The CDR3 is CASSRDSSYEQYF. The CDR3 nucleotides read TGTGCCAGCAGCCGGGACAGTTCCTACGAGCAGTACTTC.

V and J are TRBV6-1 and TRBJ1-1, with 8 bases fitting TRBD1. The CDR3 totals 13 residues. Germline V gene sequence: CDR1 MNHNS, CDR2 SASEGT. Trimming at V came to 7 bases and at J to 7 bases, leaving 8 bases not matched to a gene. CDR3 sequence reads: CASKTGAAFEAFF. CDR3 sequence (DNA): TGTGCCAGCAAGACAGGGGCCGCATTTGAAGCTTTCTTT.

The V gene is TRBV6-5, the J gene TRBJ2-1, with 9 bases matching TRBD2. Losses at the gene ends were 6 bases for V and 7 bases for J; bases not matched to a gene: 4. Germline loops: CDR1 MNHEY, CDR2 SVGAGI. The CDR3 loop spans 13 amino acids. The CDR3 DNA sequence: TGTGCCAGCAGATTTAGCGGGAGTAATGAGCAGTTCTTC. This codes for CASRFSGSNEQFF.

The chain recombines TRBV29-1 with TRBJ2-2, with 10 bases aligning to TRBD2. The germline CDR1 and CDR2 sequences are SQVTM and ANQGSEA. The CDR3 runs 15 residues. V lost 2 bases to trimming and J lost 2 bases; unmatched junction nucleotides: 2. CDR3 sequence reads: CSVETSGINTGELFF. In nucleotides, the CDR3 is TGCAGCGTTGAAACTAGCGGGATAAACACCGGGGAGCTGTTTTTT.

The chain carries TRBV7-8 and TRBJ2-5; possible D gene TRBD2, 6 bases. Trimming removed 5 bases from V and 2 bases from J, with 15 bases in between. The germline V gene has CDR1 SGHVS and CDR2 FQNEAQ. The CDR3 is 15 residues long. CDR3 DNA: TGTGCCAGCAGCACCCACCGGGAGTCACAAGAGACCCAGTACTTC. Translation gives CASSTHRESQETQYF.

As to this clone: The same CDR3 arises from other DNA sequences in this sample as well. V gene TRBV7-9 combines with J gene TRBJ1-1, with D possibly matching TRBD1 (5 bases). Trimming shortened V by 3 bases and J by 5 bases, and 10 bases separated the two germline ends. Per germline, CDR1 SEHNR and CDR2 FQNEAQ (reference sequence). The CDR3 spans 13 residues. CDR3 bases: TGTGCCAGCAGCTTCCTCCAGGGAACTGAAGCTTTCTTT. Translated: CASSFLQGTEAFF.

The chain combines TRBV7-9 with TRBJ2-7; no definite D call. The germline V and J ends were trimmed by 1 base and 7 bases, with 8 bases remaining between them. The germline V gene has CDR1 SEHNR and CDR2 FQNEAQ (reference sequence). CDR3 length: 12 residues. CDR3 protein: CASSLVEWEQYF. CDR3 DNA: TGTGCCAGCAGCTTAGTGGAGTGGGAGCAGTACTTC.

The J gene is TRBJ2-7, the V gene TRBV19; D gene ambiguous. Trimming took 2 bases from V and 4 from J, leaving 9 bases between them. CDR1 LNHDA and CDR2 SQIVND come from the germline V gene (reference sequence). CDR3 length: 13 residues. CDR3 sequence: CASSIFNSYEQYF. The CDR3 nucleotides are TGTGCCAGTAGTATATTCAACTCTTACGAGCAGTACTTC.

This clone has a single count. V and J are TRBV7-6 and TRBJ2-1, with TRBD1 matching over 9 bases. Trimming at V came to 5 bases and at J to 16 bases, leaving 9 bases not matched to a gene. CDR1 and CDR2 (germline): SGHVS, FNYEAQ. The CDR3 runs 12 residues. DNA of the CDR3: TGTGCCAGCAGCCAGTGGGGGGACAGGGTTTTCTTC. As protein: CASSQWGDRVFF.

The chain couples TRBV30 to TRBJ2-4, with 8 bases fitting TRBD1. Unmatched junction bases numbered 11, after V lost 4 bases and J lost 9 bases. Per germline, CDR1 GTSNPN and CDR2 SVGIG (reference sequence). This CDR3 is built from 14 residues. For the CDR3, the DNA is TGTGCCTGGATGGGGACAGGACAAAGAGGCATTCAGTACTTC. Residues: CAWMGTGQRGIQYF.

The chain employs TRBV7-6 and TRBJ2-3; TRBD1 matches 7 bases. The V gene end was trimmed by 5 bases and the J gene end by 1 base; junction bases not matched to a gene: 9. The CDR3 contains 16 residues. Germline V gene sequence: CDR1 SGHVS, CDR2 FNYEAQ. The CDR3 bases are TGTGCCAGCAGCCTAGGGGGCCGGACGGGCACAGATACGCAGTATTTT. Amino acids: CASSLGGRTGTDTQYF.

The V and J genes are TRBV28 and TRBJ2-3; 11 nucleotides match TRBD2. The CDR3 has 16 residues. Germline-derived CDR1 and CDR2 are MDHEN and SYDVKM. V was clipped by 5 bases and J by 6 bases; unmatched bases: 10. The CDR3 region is CASSNRGLAAGDTQYF. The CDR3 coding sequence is TGTGCCAGCAGTAATAGGGGACTAGCGGCCGGGGATACGCAGTATTTT.

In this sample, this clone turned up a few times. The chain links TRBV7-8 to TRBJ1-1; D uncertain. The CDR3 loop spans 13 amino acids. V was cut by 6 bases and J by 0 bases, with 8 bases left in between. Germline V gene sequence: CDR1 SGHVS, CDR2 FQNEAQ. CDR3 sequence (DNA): TGTGCCAGCAGTCCGGGGATGAACACTGAAGCTTTCTTT. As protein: CASSPGMNTEAFF.

The CDR3 spells CASSSPQSWGLAKNIQYF. The CDR3 DNA sequence: TGTGCCAGCAGTTCACCGCAGTCGTGGGGACTAGCCAAAAACATTCAGTACTTC. The chain combines TRBV28 with TRBJ2-4, with a tentative D call TRBD2 (6 bases). The CDR3 sequence is 18 residues long. Germline CDR1 MDHEN, CDR2 SYDVKM. V shed 4 bases and J shed 0 bases, with 19 bases lying between them.

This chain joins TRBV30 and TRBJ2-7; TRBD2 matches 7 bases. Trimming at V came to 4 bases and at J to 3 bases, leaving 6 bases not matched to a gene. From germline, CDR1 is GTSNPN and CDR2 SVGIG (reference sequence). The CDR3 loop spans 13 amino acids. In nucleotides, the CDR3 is TGTGCCTGGATCTGCGGGAGTCTCTACGAGCAGTACTTC. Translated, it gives CAWICGSLYEQYF.

This chain's CDR3 is CASSYRAGETQYF. CDR3 DNA: TGTGCCAGCAGCTATCGGGCGGGAGAGACCCAGTACTTC. The V call is TRBV5-4, the J call TRBJ2-5; a possible D gene is TRBD2 (5 bases). Germline CDR1 reads SGHNT; CDR2 reads YYREEE (reference sequence). This CDR3 spans 13 amino acids. The germline V and J ends were trimmed by 3 bases and 4 bases, with 10 bases remaining between them.

CDR3 DNA sequence: TGTGCCTCCAGACGGGGTAGTGAAGCTTTCTTT. Amino acid sequence: CASRRGSEAFF. J is TRBJ1-1 and V is TRBV6-5; D unresolved. The CDR3 has 11 amino acids. Trimming took off 11 bases at V and 7 bases at J, with 14 bases between the two ends. Per the germline V gene, CDR1 is MNHEY and CDR2 is SVGAGI.

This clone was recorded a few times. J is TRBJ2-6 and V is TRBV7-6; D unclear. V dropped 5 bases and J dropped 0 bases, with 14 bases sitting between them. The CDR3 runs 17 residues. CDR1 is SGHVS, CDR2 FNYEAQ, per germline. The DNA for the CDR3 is TGTGCCAGCAGCCCAACTGGTCCAGGCTCTGGGGCCAACGTCCTGACTTTC. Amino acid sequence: CASSPTGPGSGANVLTF.

The CDR3 nucleotides are TGTGCCACTCAAAGGGCGGGTTTGGGGGCCAACGTCCTGACTTTC. This encodes CATQRAGLGANVLTF. This chain joins TRBV19 and TRBJ2-6; tentative D call: TRBD2 (5 bases). Germline values: CDR1 LNHDA, CDR2 SQIVND (reference sequence). Trimming pared 10 bases from V and 4 bases from J, leaving 17 bases between. CDR3 length: 15 amino acids.

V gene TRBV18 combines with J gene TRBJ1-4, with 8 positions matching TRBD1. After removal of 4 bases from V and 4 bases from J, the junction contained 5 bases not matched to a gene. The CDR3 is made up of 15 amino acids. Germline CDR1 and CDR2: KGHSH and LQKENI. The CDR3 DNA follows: TGTGCCAGCTCACTTGGGACAGGCGATAATGAAAAACTGTTTTTT. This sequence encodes CASSLGTGDNEKLFF.